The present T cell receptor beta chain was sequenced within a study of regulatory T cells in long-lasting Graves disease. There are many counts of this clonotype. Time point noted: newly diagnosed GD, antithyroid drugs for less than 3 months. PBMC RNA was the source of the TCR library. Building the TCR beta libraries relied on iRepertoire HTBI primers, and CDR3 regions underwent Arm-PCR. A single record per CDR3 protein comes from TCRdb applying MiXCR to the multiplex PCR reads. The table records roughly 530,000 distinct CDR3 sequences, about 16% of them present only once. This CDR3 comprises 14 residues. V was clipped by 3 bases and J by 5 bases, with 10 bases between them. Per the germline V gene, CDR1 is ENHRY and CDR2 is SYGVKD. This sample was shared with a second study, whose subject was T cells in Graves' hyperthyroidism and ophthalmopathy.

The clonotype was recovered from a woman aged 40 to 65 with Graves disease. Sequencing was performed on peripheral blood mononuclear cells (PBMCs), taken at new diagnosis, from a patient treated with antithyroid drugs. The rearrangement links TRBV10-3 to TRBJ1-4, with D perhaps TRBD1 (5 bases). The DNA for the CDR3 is TGTGCCATCAGTGACCAGGGTACGAATGAAAAACTGTTTTTT. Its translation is CAISDQGTNEKLFF.